This T cell receptor beta chain is drawn from a study of breast tumors, draining lymph nodes, adjacent tissues. In its sample, this clonotype was seen many times. The antigen remains undetermined. Findings and limits, study-wide: Tumor and nontumor repertoires were significantly more similar in luminal-like than in basal-like breast cancer.

Germline loops: CDR1 LGHNA, CDR2 YSLEER. The V segment lost 3 bases and the J segment 7 bases; nucleotides outside the gene matches: 4. The CDR3 consists of 13 residues. One entry per CDR3 protein, called by TCRdb with MiXCR from the multiplex PCR reads. The data contain about 230,000 distinct CDR3 sequences, about a third of them singletons. Breast cancer patients provided tissue from their axillary draining lymph nodes. The chain carries TRBV4-3 and TRBJ2-5, with TRBD2 matching over 8 bases. Sequencing was carried out using axillary lymph node tissue. The clonotype was recovered from a female donor with breast cancer. Some clones in this sample may be carry-over from other donors' samples. The CDR3 sequence is CASSQGLGGTQYF. The CDR3 nucleotides read TGCGCCAGCAGCCAGGGACTAGGGGGGACCCAGTACTTC.